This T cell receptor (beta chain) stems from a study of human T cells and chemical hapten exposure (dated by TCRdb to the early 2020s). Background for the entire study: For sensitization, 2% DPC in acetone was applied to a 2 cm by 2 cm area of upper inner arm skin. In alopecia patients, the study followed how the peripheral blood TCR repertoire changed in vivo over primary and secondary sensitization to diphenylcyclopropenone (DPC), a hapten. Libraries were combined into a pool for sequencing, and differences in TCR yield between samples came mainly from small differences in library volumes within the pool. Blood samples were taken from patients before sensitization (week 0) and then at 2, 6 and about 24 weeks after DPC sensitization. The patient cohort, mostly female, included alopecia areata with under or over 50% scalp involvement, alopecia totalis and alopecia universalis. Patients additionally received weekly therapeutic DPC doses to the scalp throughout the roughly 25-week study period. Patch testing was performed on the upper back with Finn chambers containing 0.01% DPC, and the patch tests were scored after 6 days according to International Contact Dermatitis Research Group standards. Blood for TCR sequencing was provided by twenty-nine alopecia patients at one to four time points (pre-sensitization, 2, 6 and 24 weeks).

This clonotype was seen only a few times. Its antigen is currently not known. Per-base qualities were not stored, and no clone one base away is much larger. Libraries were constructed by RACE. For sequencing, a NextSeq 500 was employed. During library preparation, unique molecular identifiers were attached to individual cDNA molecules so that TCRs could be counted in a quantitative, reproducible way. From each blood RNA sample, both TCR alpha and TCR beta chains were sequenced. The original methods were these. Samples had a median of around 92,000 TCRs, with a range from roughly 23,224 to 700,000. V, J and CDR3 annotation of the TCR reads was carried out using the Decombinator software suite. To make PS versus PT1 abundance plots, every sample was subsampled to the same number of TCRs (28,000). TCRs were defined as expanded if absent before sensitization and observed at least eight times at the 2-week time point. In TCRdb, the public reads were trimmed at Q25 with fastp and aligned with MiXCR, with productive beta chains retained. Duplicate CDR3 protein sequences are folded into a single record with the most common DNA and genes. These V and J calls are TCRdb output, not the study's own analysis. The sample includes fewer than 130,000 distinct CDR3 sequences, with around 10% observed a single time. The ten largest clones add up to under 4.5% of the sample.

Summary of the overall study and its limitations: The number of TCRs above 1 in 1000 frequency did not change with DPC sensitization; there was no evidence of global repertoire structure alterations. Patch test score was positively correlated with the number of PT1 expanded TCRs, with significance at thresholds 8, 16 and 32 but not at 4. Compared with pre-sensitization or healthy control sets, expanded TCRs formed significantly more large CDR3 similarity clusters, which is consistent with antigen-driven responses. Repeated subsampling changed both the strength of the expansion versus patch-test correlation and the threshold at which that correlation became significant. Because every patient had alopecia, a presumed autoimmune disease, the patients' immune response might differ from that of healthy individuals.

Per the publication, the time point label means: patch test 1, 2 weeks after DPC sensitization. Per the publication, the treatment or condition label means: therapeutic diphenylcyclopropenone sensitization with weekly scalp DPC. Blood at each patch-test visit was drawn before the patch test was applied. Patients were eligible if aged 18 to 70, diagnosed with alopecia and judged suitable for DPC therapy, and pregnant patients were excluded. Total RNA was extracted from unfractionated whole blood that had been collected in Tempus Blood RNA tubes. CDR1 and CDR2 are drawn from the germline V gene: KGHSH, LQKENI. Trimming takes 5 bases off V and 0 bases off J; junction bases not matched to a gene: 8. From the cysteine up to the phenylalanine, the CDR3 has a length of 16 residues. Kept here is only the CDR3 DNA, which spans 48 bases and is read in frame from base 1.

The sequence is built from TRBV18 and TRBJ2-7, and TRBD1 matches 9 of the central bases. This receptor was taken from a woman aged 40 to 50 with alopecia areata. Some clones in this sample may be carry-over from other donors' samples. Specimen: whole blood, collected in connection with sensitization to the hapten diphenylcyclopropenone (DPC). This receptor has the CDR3 CASSYNRDRASYEQYF. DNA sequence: TGTGCCAGCTCATATAACCGGGACAGGGCCTCCTACGAGCAGTACTTC.